This T cell receptor beta chain was found in a study of T cell changes during pregnancy in multiple sclerosis. Sequencing used immunoSEQ multiplex PCR; TCRdb keeps in-frame clones, though not all of them. Among around 75,000 clones listed, over 75% were seen once. This CDR3 spans 15 amino acids. Per germline, CDR1 WNHNN and CDR2 SYGVQD (reference sequence). V was trimmed by 7 bases and J by 0 bases, leaving 16 bases between them. The chain joins TRBV10-1 to TRBJ2-7, with TRBD2 as a possible D gene (6 bases). This TCR came from a female donor in good health, enrolled as a control in a pregnancy study. This sample comprised CD4+ T cells from peripheral blood mononuclear cells, obtained in the third trimester of pregnancy. This CDR3 reads CASTRGWLSSYEQYF. The DNA of the CDR3 is TGCGCCAGCACCCGGGGGTGGCTGAGCTCCTACGAGCAGTACTTC.